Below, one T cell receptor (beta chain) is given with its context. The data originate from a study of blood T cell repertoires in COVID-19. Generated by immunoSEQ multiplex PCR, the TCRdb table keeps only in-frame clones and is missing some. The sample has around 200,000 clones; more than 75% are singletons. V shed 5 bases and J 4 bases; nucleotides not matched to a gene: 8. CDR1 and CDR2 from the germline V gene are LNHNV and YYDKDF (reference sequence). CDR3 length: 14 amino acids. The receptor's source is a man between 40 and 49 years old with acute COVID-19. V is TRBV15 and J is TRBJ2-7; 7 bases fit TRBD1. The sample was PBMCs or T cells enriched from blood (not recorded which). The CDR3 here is CATSRVRGSYEQYF. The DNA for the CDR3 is TGTGCCACCAGCCGAGTCAGGGGGTCTTACGAGCAGTACTTC.